This T cell receptor (beta chain) stems from a study of T cells in Graves' hyperthyroidism and ophthalmopathy. Study in general: The initial diagnosis was the point when peripheral blood was collected, ahead of any treatment. Study results and limitations: Most expanded thyroid clonotypes above 0.001 recurred in blood. Ophthalmopathy was distinguished from stable hyperthyroidism by 13 V-J signatures.

Regarding this clonotype: What it binds is not known. Since a much larger clone is just one base distant, this may be a read error.

Using RNA transcripts as the source, TCR beta CDR3 regions were amplified. HTBI primers were the set used in a first-round RT-PCR of the TCR CDR3. TCRdb ran MiXCR on the multiplex PCR reads and lists one entry per CDR3 protein. The sample records about 560,000 distinct CDR3 sequences, roughly 15% being singletons. Sequenced: blood. The clonotype comes from a woman in her thirties or forties with Graves' hyperthyroidism.

CDR3 sequence (DNA): TGTGCCTGGAGCGTCCGACTCCCGGAGGATCAGCCCCAGCATTTT. It specifies CAWSVRLPEDQPQHF. The rearrangement uses TRBV30 and TRBJ1-5; D ambiguous. Trimming left V 3 bases short and J 5 bases short, with 17 bases between. Germline assignment: CDR1 GTSNPN and CDR2 SVGIG (reference sequence). The CDR3 extends over 15 amino acids.